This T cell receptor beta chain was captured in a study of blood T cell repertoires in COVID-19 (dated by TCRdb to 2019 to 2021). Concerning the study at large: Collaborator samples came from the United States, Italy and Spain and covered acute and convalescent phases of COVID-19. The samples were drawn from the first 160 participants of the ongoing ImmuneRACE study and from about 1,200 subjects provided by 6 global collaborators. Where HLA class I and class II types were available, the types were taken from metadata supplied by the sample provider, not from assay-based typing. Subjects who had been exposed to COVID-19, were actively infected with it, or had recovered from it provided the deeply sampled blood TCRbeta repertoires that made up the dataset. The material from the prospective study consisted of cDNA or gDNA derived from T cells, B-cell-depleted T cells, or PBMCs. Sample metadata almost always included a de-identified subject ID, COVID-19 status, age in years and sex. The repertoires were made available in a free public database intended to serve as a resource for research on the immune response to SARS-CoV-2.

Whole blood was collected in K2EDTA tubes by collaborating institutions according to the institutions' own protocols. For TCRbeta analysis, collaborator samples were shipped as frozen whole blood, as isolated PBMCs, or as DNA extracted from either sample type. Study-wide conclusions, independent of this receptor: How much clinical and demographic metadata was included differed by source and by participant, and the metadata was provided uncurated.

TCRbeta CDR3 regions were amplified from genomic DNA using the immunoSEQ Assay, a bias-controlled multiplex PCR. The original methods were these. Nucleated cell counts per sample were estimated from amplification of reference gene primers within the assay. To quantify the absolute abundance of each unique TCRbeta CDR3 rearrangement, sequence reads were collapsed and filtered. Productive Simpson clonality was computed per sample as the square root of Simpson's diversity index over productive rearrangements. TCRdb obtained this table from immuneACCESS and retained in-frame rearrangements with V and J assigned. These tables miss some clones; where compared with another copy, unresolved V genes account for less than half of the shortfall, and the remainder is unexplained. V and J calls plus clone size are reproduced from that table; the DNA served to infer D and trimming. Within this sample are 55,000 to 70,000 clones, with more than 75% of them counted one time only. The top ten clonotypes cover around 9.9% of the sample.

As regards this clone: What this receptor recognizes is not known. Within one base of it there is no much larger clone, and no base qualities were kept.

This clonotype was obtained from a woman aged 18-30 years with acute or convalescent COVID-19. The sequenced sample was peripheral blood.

The CDR3 corresponds to CASSSYRTGYNEQFF. Here is the DNA: TGTGCCAGCAGCTCCTATCGGACAGGATACAATGAGCAGTTCTTC. The chain joins TRBV11-2 to TRBJ2-1; TRBD1 agrees with 7 junctional bases. Trimming removed 4 bases from V and 4 bases from J; the gene matches leave 7 bases unexplained. CDR1 and CDR2 are drawn from the germline V gene: SGHAT, FQNNGV. The CDR3 measures 15 amino acids from cysteine to phenylalanine. Kept here is only the CDR3 DNA, which spans 45 bases and is read in frame from base 1.